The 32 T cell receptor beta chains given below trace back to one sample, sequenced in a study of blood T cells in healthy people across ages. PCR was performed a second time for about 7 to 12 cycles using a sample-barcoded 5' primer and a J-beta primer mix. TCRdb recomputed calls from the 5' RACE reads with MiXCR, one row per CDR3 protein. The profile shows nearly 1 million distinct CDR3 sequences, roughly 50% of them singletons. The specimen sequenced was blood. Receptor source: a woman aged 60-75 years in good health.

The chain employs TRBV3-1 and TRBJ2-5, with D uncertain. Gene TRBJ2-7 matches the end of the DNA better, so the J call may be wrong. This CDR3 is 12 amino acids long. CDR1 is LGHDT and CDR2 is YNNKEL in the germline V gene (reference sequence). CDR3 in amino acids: CASSQDWYEQYF. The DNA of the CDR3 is TGTGCCAGCAGCCAAGATTGGTACGAGCAGTACTTC.

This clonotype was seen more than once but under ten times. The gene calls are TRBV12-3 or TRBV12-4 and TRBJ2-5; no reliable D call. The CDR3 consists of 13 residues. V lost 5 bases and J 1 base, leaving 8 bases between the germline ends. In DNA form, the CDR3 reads TGTGCCAGCAGTGGGGTGCCCCAAGAGACCCAGTACTTC. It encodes CASSGVPQETQYF.

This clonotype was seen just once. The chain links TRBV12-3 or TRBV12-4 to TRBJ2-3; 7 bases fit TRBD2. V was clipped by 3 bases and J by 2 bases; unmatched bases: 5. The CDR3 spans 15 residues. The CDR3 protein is CASSFNSGATDTQYF. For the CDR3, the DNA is TGTGCCAGCAGTTTTAACAGCGGGGCCACAGATACGCAGTATTTT.

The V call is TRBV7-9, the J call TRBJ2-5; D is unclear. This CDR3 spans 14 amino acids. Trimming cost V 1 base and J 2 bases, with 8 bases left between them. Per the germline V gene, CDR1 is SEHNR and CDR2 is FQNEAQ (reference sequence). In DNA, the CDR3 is TGTGCCAGCAGCTTAGATGCGACTCAAGAGACCCAGTACTTC. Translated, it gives CASSLDATQETQYF. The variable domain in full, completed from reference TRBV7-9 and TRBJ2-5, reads DTGVSQNPRHKITKRGQNVTFRCDPISEHNRLYWYRQTLGQGPEFLTYFQNEAQLEKSRLLSDRFSAERPKGSFSTLEIQRTEQGDSAMYLCASSLDATQETQYFGPGTRLLVL.

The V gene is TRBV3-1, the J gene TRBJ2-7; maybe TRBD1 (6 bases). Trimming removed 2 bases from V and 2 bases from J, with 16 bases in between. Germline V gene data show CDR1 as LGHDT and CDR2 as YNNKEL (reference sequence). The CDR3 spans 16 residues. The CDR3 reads CASSQNDRRFAYEQYF. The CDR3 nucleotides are TGTGCCAGCAGCCAAAACGACAGGCGGTTTGCCTACGAGCAGTACTTC.

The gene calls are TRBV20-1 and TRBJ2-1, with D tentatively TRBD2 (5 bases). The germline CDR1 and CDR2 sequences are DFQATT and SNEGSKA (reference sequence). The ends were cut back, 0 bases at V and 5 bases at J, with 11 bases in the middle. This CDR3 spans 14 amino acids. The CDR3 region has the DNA TGCAGTGCTAGAGACGGCCACGGGAACAATGAGCAGTTCTTC. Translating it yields CSARDGHGNNEQFF.

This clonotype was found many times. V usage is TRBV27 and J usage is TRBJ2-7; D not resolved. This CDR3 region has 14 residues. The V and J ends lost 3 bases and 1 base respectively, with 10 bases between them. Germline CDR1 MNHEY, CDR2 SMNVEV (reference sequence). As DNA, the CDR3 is TGTGCCAGCAGTTTTTATAAGGATTCCTACGAGCAGTACTTC. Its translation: CASSFYKDSYEQYF.

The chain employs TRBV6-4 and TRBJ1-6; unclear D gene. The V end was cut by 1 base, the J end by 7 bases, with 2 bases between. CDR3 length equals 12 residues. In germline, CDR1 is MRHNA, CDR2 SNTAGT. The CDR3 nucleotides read TGTGCCAGCAGTGACTTGAATTCACCCCTCCACTTT. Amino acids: CASSDLNSPLHF.

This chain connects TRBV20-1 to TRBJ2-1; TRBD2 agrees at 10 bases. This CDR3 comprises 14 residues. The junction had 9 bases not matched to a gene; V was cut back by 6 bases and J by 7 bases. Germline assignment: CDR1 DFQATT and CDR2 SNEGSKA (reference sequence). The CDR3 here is CSAPGLALTNEQFF. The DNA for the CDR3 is TGCAGTGCCCCGGGACTAGCGTTGACTAATGAGCAGTTCTTC.

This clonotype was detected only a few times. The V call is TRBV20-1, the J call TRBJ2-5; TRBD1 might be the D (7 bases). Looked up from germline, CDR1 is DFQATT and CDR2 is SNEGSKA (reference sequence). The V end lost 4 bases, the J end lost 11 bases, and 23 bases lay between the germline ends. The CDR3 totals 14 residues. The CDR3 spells CSATDRAGFREQYF. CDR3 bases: TGCAGTGCTACCGACAGGGCAGGGTTTCGGGAGCAGTACTTC.

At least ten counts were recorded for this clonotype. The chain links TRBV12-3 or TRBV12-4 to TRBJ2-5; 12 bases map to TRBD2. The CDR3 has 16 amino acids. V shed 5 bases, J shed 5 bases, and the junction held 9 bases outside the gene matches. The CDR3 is CASSPPTSGSGETQYF. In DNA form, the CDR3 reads TGTGCCAGCAGTCCCCCGACTAGCGGGAGCGGGGAGACCCAGTACTTC.

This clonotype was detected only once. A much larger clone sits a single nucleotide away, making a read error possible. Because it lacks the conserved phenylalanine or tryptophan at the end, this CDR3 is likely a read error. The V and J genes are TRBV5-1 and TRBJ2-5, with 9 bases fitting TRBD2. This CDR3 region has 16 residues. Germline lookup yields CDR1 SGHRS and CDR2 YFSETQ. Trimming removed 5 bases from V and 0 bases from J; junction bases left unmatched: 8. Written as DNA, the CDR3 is TGCGCCAGCAGATCAGGACTAGCGACGTACCAAGAGACCCAGTACGTC. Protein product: CASRSGLATYQETQYV.

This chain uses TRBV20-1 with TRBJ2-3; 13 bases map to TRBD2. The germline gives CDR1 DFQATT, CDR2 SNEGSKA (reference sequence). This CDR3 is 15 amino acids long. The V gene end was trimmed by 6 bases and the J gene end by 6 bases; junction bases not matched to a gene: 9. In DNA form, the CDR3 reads TGCAGTGCCACCTCAGGACTAGCGGGAGAGGATACGCAGTATTTT. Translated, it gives CSATSGLAGEDTQYF.

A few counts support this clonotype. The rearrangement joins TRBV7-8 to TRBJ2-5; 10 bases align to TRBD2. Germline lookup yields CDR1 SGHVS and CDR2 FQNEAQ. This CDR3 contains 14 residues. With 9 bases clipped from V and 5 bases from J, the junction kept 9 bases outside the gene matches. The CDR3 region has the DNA TGTGCCAGTACGATAGCGGGAGGTTCGGAGACCCAGTACTTC. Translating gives CASTIAGGSETQYF.

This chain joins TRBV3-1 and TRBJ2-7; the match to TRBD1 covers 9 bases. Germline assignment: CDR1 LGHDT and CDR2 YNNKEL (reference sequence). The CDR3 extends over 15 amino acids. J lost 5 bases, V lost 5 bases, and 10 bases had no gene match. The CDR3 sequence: CASSGAGQGVNEQYF. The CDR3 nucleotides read TGTGCCAGCAGCGGGGCGGGACAGGGCGTCAACGAGCAGTACTTC.

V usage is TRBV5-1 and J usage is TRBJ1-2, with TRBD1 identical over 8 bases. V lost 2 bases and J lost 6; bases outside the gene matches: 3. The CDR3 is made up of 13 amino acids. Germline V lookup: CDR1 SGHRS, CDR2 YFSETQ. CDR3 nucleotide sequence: TGCGCCAGCAGCTTCCAGGGGGCGGATGGCTACACCTTC. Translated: CASSFQGADGYTF.

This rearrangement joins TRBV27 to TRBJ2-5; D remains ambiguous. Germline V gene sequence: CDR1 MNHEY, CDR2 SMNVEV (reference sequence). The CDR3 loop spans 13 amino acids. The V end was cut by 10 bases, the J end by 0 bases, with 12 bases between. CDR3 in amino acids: CATRPDNQETQYF. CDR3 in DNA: TGTGCCACCAGACCCGACAACCAAGAGACCCAGTACTTC.

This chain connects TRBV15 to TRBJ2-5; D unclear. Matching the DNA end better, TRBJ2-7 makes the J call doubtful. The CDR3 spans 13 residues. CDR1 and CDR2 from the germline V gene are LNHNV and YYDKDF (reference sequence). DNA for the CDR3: TGTGCCACCAGCAGGGACGGAACCTACGAGCAGTACTTC. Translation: CATSRDGTYEQYF.

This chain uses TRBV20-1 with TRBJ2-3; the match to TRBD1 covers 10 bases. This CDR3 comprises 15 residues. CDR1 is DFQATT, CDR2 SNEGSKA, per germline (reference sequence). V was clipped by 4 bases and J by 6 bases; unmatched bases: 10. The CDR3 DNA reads TGCAGTGCTACCCATTACAGGACAGGGGGGGATACGCAGTATTTT. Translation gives CSATHYRTGGDTQYF.

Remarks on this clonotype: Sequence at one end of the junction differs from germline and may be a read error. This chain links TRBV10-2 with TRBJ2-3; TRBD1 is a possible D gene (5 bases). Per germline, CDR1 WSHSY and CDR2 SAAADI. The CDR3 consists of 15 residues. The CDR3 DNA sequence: TGCGCCAGCAGTGAGATCGGCGTCGGCACAGGTACGCAGTATTTT. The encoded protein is CASSEIGVGTGTQYF.

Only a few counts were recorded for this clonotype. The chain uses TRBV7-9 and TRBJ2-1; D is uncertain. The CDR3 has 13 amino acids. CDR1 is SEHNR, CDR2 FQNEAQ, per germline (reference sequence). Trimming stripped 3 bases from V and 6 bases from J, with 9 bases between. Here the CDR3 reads CASSFQTINEQFF. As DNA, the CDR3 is TGTGCCAGCAGCTTCCAGACCATCAATGAGCAGTTCTTC.

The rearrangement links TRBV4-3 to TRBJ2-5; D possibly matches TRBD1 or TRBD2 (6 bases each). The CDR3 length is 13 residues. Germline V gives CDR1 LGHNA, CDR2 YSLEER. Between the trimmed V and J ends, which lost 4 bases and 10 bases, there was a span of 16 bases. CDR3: CASSPGATNHQYF. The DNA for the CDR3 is TGCGCCAGCAGCCCGGGGGCGACTAATCACCAGTACTTC.

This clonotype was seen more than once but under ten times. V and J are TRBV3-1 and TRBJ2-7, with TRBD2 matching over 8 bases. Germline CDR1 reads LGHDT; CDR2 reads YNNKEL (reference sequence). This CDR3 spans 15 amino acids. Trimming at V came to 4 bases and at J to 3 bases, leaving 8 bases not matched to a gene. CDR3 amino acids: CASSPRSGTLYEQYF. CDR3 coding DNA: TGTGCCAGCAGCCCCCGTAGCGGGACCCTCTACGAGCAGTACTTC.

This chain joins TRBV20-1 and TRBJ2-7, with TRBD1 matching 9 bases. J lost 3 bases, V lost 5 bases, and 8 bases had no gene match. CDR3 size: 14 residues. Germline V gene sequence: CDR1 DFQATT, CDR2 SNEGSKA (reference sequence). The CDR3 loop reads CSAPPDRGFYEQYF. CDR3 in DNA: TGCAGTGCTCCCCCGGACAGGGGTTTCTACGAGCAGTACTTC.

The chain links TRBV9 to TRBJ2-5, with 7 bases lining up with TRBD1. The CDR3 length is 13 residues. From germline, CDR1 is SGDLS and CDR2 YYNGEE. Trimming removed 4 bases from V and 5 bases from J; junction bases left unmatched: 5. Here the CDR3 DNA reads TGTGCCAGCAGCATCGACAGGGTTGAGACCCAGTACTTC. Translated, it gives CASSIDRVETQYF.

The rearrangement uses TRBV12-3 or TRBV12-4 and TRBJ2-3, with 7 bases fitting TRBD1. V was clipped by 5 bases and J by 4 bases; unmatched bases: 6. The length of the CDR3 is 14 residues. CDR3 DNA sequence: TGTGCCAGCAGTCCCAGACAGGGCCCAGATACGCAGTATTTT. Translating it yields CASSPRQGPDTQYF.

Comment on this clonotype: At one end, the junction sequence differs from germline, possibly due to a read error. CDR3 sequence reads: CNVAATAYEQYF. The CDR3 DNA is TGCAACGTTGCGGCTACGGCCTACGAGCAGTACTTT. The V and J genes are TRBV29-1 and TRBJ2-7, with D hard to call. The germline gives CDR1 SQVTM, CDR2 ANQGSEA. The CDR3 totals 12 residues.

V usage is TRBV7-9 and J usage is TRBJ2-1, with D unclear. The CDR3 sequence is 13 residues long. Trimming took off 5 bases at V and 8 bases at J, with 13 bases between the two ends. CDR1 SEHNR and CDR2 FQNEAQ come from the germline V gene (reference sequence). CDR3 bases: TGTGCCAGCAGCCCCCCCTTAGCTCATGAGCAGTTCTTC. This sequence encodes CASSPPLAHEQFF.

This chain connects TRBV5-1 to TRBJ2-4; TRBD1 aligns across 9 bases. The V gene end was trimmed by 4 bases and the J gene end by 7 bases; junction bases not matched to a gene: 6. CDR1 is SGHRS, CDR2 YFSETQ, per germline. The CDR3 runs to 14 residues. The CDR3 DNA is TGCGCCAGCAGCACGGACAGGGGAGATAACATTCAGTACTTC. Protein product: CASSTDRGDNIQYF.

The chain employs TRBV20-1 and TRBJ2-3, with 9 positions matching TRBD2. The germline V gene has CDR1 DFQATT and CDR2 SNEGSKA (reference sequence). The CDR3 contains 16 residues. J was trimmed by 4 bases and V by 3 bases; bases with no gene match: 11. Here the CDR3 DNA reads TGCAGTGCTAGTATGCGGGCTAGCGGGACCCCAGATACGCAGTATTTT. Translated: CSASMRASGTPDTQYF.

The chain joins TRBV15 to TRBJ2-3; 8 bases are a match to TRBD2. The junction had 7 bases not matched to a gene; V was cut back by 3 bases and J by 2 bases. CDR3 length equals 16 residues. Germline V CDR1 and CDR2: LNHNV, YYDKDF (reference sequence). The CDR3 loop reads CATSSRTSFDTDTQYF. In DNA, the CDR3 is TGTGCCACCAGCAGTAGGACTAGCTTTGACACAGATACGCAGTATTTT.

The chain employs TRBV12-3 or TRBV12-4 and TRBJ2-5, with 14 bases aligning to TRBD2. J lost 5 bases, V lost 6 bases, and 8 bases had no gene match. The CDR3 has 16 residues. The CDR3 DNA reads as TGTGCCAGCAGGAGGACTAGCGGGAGGACCTGGGAGACCCAGTACTTC. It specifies CASRRTSGRTWETQYF.